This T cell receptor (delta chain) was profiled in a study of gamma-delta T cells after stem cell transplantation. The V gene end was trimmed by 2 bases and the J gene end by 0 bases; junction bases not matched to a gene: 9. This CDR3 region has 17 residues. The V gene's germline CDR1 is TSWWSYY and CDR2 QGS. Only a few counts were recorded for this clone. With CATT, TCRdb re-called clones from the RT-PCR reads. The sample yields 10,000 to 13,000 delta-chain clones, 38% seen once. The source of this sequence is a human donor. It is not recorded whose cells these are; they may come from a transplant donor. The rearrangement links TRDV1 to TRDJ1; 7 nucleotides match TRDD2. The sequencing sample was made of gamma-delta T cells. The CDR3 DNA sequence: TGTGCTCTTGGGGAAGTGCGTTCCCTTCCTTACACCGATAAACTCATCTTT. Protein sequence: CALGEVRSLPYTDKLIF.